Below, one TCR beta chain is given with its context. This record comes from a study of blood T cells in healthy people across ages. CDR3 length: 11 residues. The germline V gene encodes CDR1 SQVTM and CDR2 ANQGSEA. V shed 3 bases and J shed 5 bases, with 5 bases lying between them. Sample-barcoded 5' priming and a J-beta primer mix drove a second PCR of about 7 to 11 cycles. TCRdb reanalysed the 5' RACE reads using MiXCR and keeps one entry per CDR3 protein. The sample records fewer than 800,000 distinct CDR3 sequences, roughly 25% being singletons. This sample was also put to use in a study of T cells of mothers and their children.

Material: blood. V gene TRBV29-1 combines with J gene TRBJ2-1; no firm D call. This clonotype originated in a boy between 10 and 17 years old in good health. DNA for the CDR3: TGCAGCGTTGATAAGCACAATGAGCAGTTCTTC. Translating gives CSVDKHNEQFF.